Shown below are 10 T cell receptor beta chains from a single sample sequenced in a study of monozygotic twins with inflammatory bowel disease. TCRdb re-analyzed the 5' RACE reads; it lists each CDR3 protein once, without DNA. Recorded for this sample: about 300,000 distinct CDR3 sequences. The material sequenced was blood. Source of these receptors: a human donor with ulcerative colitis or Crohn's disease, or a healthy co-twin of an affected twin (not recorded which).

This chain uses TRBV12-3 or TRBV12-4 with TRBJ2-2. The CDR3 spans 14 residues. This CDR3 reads CASSLLAWGGELFF.

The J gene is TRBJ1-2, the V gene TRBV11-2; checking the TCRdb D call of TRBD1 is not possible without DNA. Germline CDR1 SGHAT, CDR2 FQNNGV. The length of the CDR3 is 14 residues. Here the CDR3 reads CASSGIGGGYGYTF.

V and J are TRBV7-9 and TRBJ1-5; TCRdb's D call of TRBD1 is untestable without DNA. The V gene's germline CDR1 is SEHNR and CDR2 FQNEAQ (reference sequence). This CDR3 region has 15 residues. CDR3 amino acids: CASSLGTGEDQPQHF. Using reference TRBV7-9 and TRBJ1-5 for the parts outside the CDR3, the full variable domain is DTGVSQNPRHKITKRGQNVTFRCDPISEHNRLYWYRQTLGQGPEFLTYFQNEAQLEKSRLLSDRFSAERPKGSFSTLEIQRTEQGDSAMYLCASSLGTGEDQPQHFGDGTRLSIL.

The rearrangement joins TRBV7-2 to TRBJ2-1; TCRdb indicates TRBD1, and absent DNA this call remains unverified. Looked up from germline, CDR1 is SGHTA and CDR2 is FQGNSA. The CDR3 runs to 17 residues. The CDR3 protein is CASSLGFFQGPENEQFF.

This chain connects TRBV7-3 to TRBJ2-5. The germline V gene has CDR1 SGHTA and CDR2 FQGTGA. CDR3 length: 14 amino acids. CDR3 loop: CASSLTASQETQYF.

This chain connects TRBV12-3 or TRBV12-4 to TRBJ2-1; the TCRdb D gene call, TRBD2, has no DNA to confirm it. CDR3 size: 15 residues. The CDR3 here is CASSRLAGGDNEQFF.

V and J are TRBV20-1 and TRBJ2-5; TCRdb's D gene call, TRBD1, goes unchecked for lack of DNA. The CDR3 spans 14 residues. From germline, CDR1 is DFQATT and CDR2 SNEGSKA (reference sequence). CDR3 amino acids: CSARGTFSGETQYF.

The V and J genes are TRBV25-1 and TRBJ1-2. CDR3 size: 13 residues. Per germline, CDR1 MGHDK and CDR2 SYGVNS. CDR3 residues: CASSEPNSAGYTF.

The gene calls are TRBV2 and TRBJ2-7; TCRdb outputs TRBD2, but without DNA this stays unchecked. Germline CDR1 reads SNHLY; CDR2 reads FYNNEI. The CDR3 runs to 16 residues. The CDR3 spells CASSEEGSGGLDEQYF.

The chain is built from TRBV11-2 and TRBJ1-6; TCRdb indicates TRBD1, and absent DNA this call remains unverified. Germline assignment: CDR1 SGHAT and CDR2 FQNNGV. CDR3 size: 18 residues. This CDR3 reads CASSSPDSTGNYNSPLHF.